This entry lists 6 T cell receptor beta chains sequenced from one sample in a study of blood T cells in healthy people across ages. A second 7 to 11 cycle PCR used barcoded and J-beta primers. From the 5' RACE reads, TCRdb called clonotypes with MiXCR, one entry per CDR3 protein. Counted here are 700,000 to 1,000,000 distinct CDR3 sequences, roughly 44% occurring once; the ten biggest clones make up around 21%. The sequencing input was blood. The source of these receptors is a man between 60 and 75 years old in good health.

Ten or more counts support this clonotype. DNA for the CDR3: TGCAGTGCTCGAAGGACAGGGTATTTGTTCTTC. It codes for CSARRTGYLFF. The chain combines TRBV20-1 with TRBJ2-1; 8 bases agree with TRBD1. Germline CDR1 and CDR2: DFQATT and SNEGSKA (reference sequence). The CDR3 has 11 amino acids. Trimming cost V 5 bases and J 15 bases; bases outside gene matches: 9.

The J gene is TRBJ2-1, the V gene TRBV25-1; possible D gene TRBD2, 5 bases. This CDR3 has 12 residues. Trimming left V 6 bases short and J 9 bases short, with 12 bases between. Germline lookup yields CDR1 MGHDK and CDR2 SYGVNS. This CDR3 reads CASRTPAGEQFF. The CDR3 DNA reads as TGTGCCAGCAGAACTCCGGCGGGTGAGCAGTTCTTC.

Details on this clonotype: The junction shows a germline mismatch at one end, possibly a read error. This rearrangement joins TRBV18 to TRBJ2-1; D is undetermined. CDR1 and CDR2 (germline): KGHSH, LQKENI. CDR3 size: 13 residues. CDR3 amino acids: CASPPDLYNGQFF. DNA of the CDR3: TGTGCCAGCCCACCGGACCTGTACAATGGGCAGTTCTTC. Full variable domain (outside the CDR3, taken from reference TRBV18 and TRBJ2-1): NAGVMQNPRHLVRRRGQEARLRCSPMKGHSHVYWYRQLPEEGLKFMVYLQKENIIDESGMPKERFSAEFPKEGPSILRIQQVVRGDSAAYFCASPPDLYNGQFFGPGTRLTVL.

The rearrangement links TRBV18 to TRBJ2-7; 7 positions agree with TRBD1. Germline loops: CDR1 KGHSH, CDR2 LQKENI. CDR3 length equals 14 residues. With 6 bases clipped from V and 0 bases from J, the junction kept 5 bases outside the gene matches. The CDR3 nucleotides read TGTGCCAGCTCCGGGGACAGCAGCTCCTACGAGCAGTACTTC. Amino acids: CASSGDSSSYEQYF.

The genes are TRBV29-1 and TRBJ2-5, with TRBD2 as a possible D gene (5 bases). The DNA end lines up better with TRBJ2-7; the J call may be wrong. Germline V gene sequence: CDR1 SQVTM, CDR2 ANQGSEA. This CDR3 spans 13 amino acids. The chain's CDR3 is CSAASGVGHEQYF. The CDR3 bases are TGCAGCGCTGCATCCGGGGTTGGCCACGAGCAGTACTTC.

The gene calls are TRBV29-1 and TRBJ1-4; D remains ambiguous. Germline lookup yields CDR1 SQVTM and CDR2 ANQGSEA. The CDR3 totals 16 residues. V was shortened by 1 base and J by 8 bases, with 20 bases between the two germline ends. This CDR3 is CSVEVRPSIMGEKLFF. Written as DNA, the CDR3 is TGCAGCGTTGAAGTGCGACCGAGTATAATGGGAGAAAAACTGTTTTTT. Full variable domain (outside the CDR3, taken from reference TRBV29-1 and TRBJ1-4): SAVISQKPSRDICQRGTSLTIQCQVDSQVTMMFWYRQQPGQSLTLIATANQGSEATYESGFVIDKFPISRPNLTFSTLTVSNMSPEDSSIYLCSVEVRPSIMGEKLFFGSGTQLSVL.